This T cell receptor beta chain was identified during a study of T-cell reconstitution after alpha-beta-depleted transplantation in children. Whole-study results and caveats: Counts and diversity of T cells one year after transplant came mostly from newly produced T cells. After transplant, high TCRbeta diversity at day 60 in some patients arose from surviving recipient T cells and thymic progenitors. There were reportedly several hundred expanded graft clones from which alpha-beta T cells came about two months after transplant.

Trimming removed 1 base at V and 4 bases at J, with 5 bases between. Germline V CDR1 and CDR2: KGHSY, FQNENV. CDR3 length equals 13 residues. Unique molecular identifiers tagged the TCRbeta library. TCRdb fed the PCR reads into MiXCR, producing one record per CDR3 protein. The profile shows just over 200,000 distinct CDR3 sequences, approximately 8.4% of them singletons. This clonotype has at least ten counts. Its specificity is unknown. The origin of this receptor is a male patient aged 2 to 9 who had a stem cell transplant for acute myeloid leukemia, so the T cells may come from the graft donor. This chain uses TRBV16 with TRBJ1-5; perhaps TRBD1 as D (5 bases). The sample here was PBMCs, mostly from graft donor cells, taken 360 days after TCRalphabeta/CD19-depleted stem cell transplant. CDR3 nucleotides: TGTGCCAGCAGCCAATGGGGGAATCAGCCCCAGCATTTT. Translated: CASSQWGNQPQHF.